Listed here is a single T cell receptor beta chain. This record belongs to a study of shared clonotypes between healthy human individuals. Per germline, CDR1 SGHRS and CDR2 YFSETQ. The CDR3 extends over 15 amino acids. The V and J ends lost 4 bases and 6 bases, in that order; junction bases with no gene match: 10. Data came from immunoSEQ multiplex PCR; TCRdb stores just in-frame clones and leaves some out. The sample yields some 1,400,000 clones, roughly 96% seen once. The gene calls are TRBV5-1 and TRBJ2-1; 7 bases line up with TRBD2. Sequencing input: naive CD4+ T cells sorted from blood. This sample's subset: CD45RA+ positively selected. This sequence was found in a man between 25 and 39 years old in good health. Here the CDR3 reads CASSPRDYQANEQFF. In nucleotides, the CDR3 is TGCGCCAGCAGCCCCAGGGACTATCAGGCCAATGAGCAGTTCTTC. Using reference TRBV5-1 and TRBJ2-1 for the parts outside the CDR3, the full variable domain is KAGVTQTPRYLIKTRGQQVTLSCSPISGHRSVSWYQQTPGQGLQFLFEYFSETQRNKGNFPGRFSGRQFSNSRSEMNVSTLELGDSALYLCASSPRDYQANEQFFGPGTRLTVL.